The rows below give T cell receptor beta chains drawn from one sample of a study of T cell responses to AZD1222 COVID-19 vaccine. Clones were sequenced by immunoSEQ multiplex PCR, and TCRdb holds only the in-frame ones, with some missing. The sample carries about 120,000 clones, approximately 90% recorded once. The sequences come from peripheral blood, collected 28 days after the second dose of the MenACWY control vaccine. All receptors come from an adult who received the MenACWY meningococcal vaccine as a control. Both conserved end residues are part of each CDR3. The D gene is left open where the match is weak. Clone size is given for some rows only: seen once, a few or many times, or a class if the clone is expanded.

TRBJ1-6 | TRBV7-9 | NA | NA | CASSFNNSPLHF | TGTGCCAGCAGTTTTAATAATTCACCCCTCCACTTT
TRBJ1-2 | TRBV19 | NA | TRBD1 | CASSARDRRIYGYTF | TGTGCCAGCTCGGCTCGGGACAGAAGAATTTATGGCTACACCTTC
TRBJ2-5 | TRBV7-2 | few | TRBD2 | CASSLASGGPETQYF | TGTGCCAGCAGCTTAGCCAGCGGGGGACCAGAGACCCAGTACTTC
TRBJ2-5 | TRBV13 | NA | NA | CASSLVQGRETQYF | TGTGCCAGCAGCTTAGTACAGGGGAGGGAGACCCAGTACTTC
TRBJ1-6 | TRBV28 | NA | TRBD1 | CASGYRGTNSPLHF | TGTGCCAGCGGATACAGGGGTACTAATTCACCCCTCCACTTT
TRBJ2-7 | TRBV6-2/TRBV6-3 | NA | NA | CASSYPSYEQYF | TGTGCCAGCAGTTATCCCTCCTACGAGCAGTACTTC
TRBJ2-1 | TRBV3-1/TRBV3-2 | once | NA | CASSQEMVGGNEQFF | TGTGCCAGCAGCCAAGAAATGGTAGGGGGTAATGAGCAGTTCTTC
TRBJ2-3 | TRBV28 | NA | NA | CASSLGGIRTDTQYF | TGTGCCAGCAGTTTGGGGGGCATCCGCACAGATACGCAGTATTTT
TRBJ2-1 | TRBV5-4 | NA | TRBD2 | CASSLVLLAGGYNEQFF | TGTGCCAGCAGCTTGGTGTTACTAGCGGGAGGTTACAATGAGCAGTTCTTC
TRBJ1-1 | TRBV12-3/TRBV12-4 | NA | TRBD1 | CASKTGRNTEAFF | TGTGCCAGCAAGACAGGGCGGAACACTGAAGCTTTCTTT
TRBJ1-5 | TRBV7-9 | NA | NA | CASSPDPGRSQPQHF | TGTGCCAGCAGTCCCGACCCGGGACGGAGTCAGCCCCAGCATTTT
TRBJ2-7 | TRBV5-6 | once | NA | CASSLARAGRSYEQYF | TGTGCCAGCAGCTTGGCCAGGGCAGGGAGGAGTTACGAGCAGTACTTC
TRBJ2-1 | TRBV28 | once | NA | CASSAFSRANEQFF | TGTGCCAGCAGTGCCTTCTCTCGGGCCAATGAGCAGTTCTTC